Listed below are T cell receptor beta chains from one sample, sequenced in a study of blood T cell repertoires in COVID-19. Only in-frame clones appear in the TCRdb table, and some are missing; sequencing was by immunoSEQ multiplex PCR. The sample records 70,000 or so clones, approximately 88% being singletons. Material: peripheral blood. The receptors derive from a man of 80 years or more with active or convalescent COVID-19. The conserved cysteine and the conserved F or W are not part of the CDR3 here.

j_call v_call cdr3_aa
TRBJ2-1 TRBV5-1 ASSKGQGNYNEQF
TRBJ2-7 TRBV10-3 AISGGDYEQY
TRBJ2-1 TRBV7-2 ASSLSGGEHNEQF
TRBJ1-2 TRBV6-5 ASRILDRTSGYT
TRBJ1-4 TRBV19 ASSLNTRQKLF
TRBJ1-3 TRBV12-5 ASGGGTGGYGNTIY
TRBJ1-1 TRBV11-2 ASSLPSRSGTEAF
TRBJ2-2 TRBV14 ASSTAGTLNTGELF
TRBJ1-1 TRBV20-1 SARGRGGAF
TRBJ1-5 TRBV6-6 AGAESNQPQH
TRBJ2-7 TRBV5-6 ASSSSPRDDYEQY
TRBJ1-6 TRBV6-2/TRBV6-3 ASSLSRGLALH
TRBJ2-2 TRBV18 ASSPSIGTSGYTGELF
TRBJ1-4 TRBV6-5 ASSYSWQGGEKLF
TRBJ1-2 TRBV2 ASSLFRGSGGYT
TRBJ2-2 TRBV2 ASRQGANTGELF
TRBJ1-5 TRBV4-1 ASSQGQGGTSNQPQH
TRBJ1-5 TRBV28 ASSPRGLPQH
TRBJ1-1 TRBV6-4 ASSVYPGQPNTEAF
TRBJ1-5 TRBV7-2 ASRPTGVSNQPQH
TRBJ2-3 TRBV7-2 ASSSALAGGADTQY
TRBJ2-7 TRBV2 ASSAYYEQY
TRBJ1-1 TRBV11-3 ASSFGQGDTEAF
TRBJ2-3 TRBV4-3 ASSQGPITDTQY
TRBJ1-1 TRBV5-1 ASRSDRGMNTEAF
TRBJ2-2 TRBV19 ASSRGTGVPPTGELF
TRBJ1-4 TRBV12-3/TRBV12-4 ASSPGGGGWRF
TRBJ1-6 TRBV7-2 ASSLARQGLSPLH
TRBJ1-4 TRBV7-9 ASSRDRATNEKLF
TRBJ2-3 TRBV28 ASSQRKGQGVADTQY
TRBJ2-7 TRBV27 ASSLTGGGEQY
TRBJ2-1 TRBV5-1 ASSLMGRGIGNEQF
TRBJ1-2 TRBV2 ASSSTGPYT
TRBJ2-5 TRBV14 ASSQDQNNQETQY
TRBJ2-3 TRBV11-2 ASSATGDTQY
TRBJ1-6 TRBV7-8 ASSLAGPDNSPLH
TRBJ2-7 TRBV6-5 ASSFPSQGKYEQY
TRBJ2-7 TRBV4-2 ASSPSSGADYEQY
TRBJ1-1 TRBV7-2 ASSLSQGRGTEAF
TRBJ1-6 TRBV15 ATSKGVSSYNSPLH
TRBJ2-1 TRBV5-8 ASSPSLAGGTNEQF
TRBJ2-2 TRBV19 ASSIGHYTGELF
TRBJ2-1 TRBV10-3 AISELQGGLDEQF
TRBJ1-5 TRBV18 ASSPRELTSNQPQH
TRBJ1-1 TRBV5-1 ASSRGTGEGEAF
TRBJ2-6 TRBV3-1/TRBV3-2 ASSKRDRGNGANVLT
TRBJ2-7 TRBV28 AASRSPFEQY
TRBJ2-3 TRBV2 ASRLSQVPRTDTQY
TRBJ2-2 TRBV5-5 ASSETGTSVGTGELF
TRBJ1-4 TRBV2 ASSGTVATNEKLF
TRBJ2-3 TRBV4-1 ATRTSGKWGTDTQY